One T cell receptor (beta chain) is described in this entry. This sample is part of a study of blood T cell repertoires in COVID-19. Study context: The cDNA or gDNA used as material had been derived from T cells, B-cell-depleted T cells, or PBMCs.

Generated by immunoSEQ multiplex PCR, the TCRdb table keeps only in-frame clones and is missing some. The profile shows fewer than 350,000 clones, around 85% of them singletons. The CDR3 runs to 15 residues. Germline-derived CDR1 and CDR2 are SGHTA and FQGNSA. V shed 4 bases and J 4 bases; nucleotides not matched to a gene: 3. V and J are TRBV7-2 and TRBJ1-5, with 11 bases aligning to TRBD1. This clonotype was sampled from a woman between 35 and 50 years old who had recovered from COVID-19. Material: PBMCs or T cells enriched from blood (not recorded which). The CDR3 loop is CASSSGTGGNQPQHF. The CDR3 bases are TGTGCCAGCAGCTCGGGGACAGGGGGAAATCAGCCCCAGCATTTT.